The source of this T cell receptor beta chain is a study of blood T cell repertoires in COVID-19 (dated by TCRdb to between 2020 and 2021). For the study in its entirety: Samples covering the acute and convalescent phases of COVID-19 were provided by collaborators in the United States, Italy and Spain. The material from the prospective study consisted of cDNA or gDNA derived from T cells, B-cell-depleted T cells, or PBMCs. Subjects who had been exposed to COVID-19, were actively infected with it, or had recovered from it provided the deeply sampled blood TCRbeta repertoires that made up the dataset. A freely available public database, intended as a resource for researchers studying the immune response to SARS-CoV-2, is where the repertoires were released. Samples were obtained from the ongoing ImmuneRACE study (first 160 participants) and from approximately 1,200 subjects provided by 6 global collaborators. The sample metadata nearly always contained a de-identified subject ID, COVID-19 status, age in years and sex. Where available, HLA class I and class II types were taken from metadata supplied by the sample provider and were not determined by assay-based typing. Study-wide findings and limitations: The amount of clinical and demographic metadata varied by source and participant and was provided uncurated.

As to this clone: The target of this receptor is not known. Base qualities are missing; no much larger clone stands one base away.

TCRbeta CDR3 regions were amplified from genomic DNA using the immunoSEQ Assay, a bias-controlled multiplex PCR. The published analysis was carried out like this. Nucleated cell counts per sample were estimated from amplification of reference gene primers within the assay. To quantify the absolute abundance of each unique TCRbeta CDR3 rearrangement, sequence reads were collapsed and filtered. For each sample, productive Simpson clonality was calculated as the square root of Simpson's diversity index over productive rearrangements. TCRdb provides this immuneACCESS table in a form limited to in-frame rearrangements. Some clones are lacking; in checked studies, under half of them reflect an unresolved V gene, and why the rest are absent is not known. The V and J calls and the clone size are those of that table, but D and trimming were determined from the DNA. This sample gives some 120,000 clones in total; about nine tenths of them show up just once. The ten top clones hold approximately 1.9% of the sample.

Each collaborating institution followed its own protocols to collect whole blood in K2EDTA tubes. For TCRbeta analysis, collaborator samples were shipped as frozen whole blood, as isolated PBMCs, or as DNA extracted from either sample type. The germline V gene supplies CDR1 KGHSH and CDR2 LQKENI. V lost 3 bases and J lost 6 bases; the stretch between them is 9 bases long. From the cysteine through the phenylalanine, the CDR3 covers 13 amino acids. The retained sequence is limited to the CDR3, 39 bases, with the frame set at the first base. This sequence uses TRBV18 and TRBJ2-1; TRBD1 is a possible D gene, resting on 5 matching bases. Sequencing was done on a sample of peripheral blood. This receptor was taken from a human donor with active COVID-19. The donor label of this sample is uncertain. The CDR3 has the sequence CASSPPTVNEQFF. The sequenced DNA: TGTGCCAGCTCACCGCCGACAGTCAATGAGCAGTTCTTC.